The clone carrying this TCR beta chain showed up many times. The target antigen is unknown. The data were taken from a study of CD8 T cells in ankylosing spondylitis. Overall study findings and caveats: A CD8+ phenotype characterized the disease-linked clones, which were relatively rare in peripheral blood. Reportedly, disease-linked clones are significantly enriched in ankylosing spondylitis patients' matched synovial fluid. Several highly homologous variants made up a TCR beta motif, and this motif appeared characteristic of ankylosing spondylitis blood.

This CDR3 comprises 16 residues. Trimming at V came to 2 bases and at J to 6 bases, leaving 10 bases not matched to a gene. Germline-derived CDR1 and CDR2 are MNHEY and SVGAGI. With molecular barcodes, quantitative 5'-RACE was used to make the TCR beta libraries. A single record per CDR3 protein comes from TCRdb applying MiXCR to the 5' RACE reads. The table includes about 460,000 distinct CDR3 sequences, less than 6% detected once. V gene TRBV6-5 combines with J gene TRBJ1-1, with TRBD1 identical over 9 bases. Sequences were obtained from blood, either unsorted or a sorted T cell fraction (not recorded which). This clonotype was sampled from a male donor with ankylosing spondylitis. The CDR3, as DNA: TGTGCCAGCAGTTACGGGAGGGGGGACAGGGTCGCTGAAGCTTTCTTT. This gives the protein CASSYGRGDRVAEAFF.